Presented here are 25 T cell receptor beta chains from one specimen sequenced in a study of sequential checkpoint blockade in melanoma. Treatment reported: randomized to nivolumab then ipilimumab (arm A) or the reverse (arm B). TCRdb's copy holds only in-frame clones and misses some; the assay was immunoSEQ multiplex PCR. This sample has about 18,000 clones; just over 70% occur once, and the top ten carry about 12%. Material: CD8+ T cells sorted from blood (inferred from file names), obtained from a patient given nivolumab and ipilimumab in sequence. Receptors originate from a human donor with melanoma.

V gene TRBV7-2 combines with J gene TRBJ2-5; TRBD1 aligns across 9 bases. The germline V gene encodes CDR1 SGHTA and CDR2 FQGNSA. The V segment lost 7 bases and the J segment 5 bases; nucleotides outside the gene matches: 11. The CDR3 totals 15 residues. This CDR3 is CASTLRDREGETQYF. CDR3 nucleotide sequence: TGTGCCAGCACCCTTAGGGACAGGGAGGGGGAGACCCAGTACTTC.

CDR3 protein: CASRTSQGQETQYF. CDR3 DNA: TGTGCCAGTCGAACATCTCAGGGTCAAGAGACCCAGTACTTC. This chain connects TRBV19 to TRBJ2-5, with TRBD1 as a possible D gene (5 bases). The CDR3 length is 14 residues. Per the germline V gene, CDR1 is LNHDA and CDR2 is SQIVND (reference sequence). The germline V and J ends were trimmed by 8 bases and 2 bases, with 15 bases remaining between them.

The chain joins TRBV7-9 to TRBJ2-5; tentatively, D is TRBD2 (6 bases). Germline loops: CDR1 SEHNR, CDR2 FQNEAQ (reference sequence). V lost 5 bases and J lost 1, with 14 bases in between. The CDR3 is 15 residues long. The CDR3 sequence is CASSVKDYLQETQYF. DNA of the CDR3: TGTGCCAGCAGCGTAAAGGACTACCTCCAAGAGACCCAGTACTTC.

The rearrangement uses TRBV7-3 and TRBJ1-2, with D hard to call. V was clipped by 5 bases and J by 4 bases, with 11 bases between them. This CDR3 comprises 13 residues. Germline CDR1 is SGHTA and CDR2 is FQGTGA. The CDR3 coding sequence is TGTGCCAGCAGCCCTGTGTGGGCCTATGGCTACACCTTC. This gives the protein CASSPVWAYGYTF.

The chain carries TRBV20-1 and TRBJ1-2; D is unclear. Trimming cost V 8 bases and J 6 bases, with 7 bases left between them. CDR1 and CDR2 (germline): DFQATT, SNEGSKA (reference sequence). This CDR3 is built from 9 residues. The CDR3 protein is CSPGNGYTF. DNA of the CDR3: TGCAGTCCCGGGAATGGCTACACCTTC.

The CDR3 is CASAGNGELFF. As DNA, the CDR3 is TGTGCCAGCGCAGGGAACGGGGAGCTGTTTTTT. The J gene is TRBJ2-2, the V gene TRBV11-3, with D possibly matching TRBD1 (5 bases). This CDR3 region has 11 residues. CDR1 is SGHNT and CDR2 is YENEEA in the germline V gene. Trimming stripped 8 bases from V and 7 bases from J, with 8 bases between. The variable domain in full, with the rest retrieved from reference TRBV11-3 and TRBJ2-2, is EAGVVQSPRYKIIEKKQPVAFWCNPISGHNTLYWYLQNLGQGPELLIRYENEEAVDDSQLPKDRFSAERLKGVDSTLKIQPAELGDSAVYLCASAGNGELFFGEGSRLTVL.

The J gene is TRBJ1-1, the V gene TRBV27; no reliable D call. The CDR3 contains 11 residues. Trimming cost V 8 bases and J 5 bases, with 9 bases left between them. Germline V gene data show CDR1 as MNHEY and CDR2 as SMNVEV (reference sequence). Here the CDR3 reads CASRSGTEAFF. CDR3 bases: TGTGCCAGCCGGAGCGGGACTGAAGCTTTCTTT.

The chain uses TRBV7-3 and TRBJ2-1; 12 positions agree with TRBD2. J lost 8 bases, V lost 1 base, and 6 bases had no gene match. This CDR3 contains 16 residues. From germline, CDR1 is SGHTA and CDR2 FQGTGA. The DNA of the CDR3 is TGTGCCAGCAGCTTAAGGCTAGCGGGAGGGTACGATGAGCAGTTCTTC. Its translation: CASSLRLAGGYDEQFF.

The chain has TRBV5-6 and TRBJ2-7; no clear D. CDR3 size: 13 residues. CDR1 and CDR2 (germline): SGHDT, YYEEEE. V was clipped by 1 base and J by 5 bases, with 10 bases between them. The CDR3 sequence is CASSLNPRDEQYF. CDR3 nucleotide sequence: TGTGCCAGCAGCTTGAACCCCCGGGACGAGCAGTACTTC.

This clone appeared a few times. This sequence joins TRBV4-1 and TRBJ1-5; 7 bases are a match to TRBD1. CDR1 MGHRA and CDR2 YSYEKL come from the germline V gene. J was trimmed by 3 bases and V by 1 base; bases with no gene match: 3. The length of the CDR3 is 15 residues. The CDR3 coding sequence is TGCGCCAGCAGCCAAGGGACAGGTATCAATCAGCCCCAGCATTTT. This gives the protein CASSQGTGINQPQHF.

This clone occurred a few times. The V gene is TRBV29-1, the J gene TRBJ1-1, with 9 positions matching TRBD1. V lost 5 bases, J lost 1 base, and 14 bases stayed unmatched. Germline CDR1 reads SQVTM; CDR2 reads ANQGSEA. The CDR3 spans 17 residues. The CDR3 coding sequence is TGCAGCGTTATTCGAGTCCCGGGACAGGGATCGAACACTGAAGCTTTCTTT. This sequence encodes CSVIRVPGQGSNTEAFF.

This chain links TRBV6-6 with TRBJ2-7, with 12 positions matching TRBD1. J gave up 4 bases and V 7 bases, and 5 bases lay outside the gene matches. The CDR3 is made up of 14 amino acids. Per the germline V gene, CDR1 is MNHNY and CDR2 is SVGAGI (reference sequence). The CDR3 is CASTGTGGLYEQYF. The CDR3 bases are TGTGCCAGCACCGGGACAGGGGGCTTGTACGAGCAGTACTTC.

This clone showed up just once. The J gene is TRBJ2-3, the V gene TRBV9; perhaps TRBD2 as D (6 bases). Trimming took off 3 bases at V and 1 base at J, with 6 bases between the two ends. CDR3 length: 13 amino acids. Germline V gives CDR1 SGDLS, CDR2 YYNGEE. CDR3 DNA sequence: TGTGCCAGCAGCGAGCGGGGCACAGATACGCAGTATTTT. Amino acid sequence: CASSERGTDTQYF.

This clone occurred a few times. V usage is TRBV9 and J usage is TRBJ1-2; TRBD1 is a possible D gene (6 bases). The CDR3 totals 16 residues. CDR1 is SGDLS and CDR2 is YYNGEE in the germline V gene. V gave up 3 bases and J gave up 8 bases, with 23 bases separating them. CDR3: CASSAAIGGGAYGYTF. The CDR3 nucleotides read TGTGCCAGCAGCGCGGCAATCGGGGGGGGCGCATACGGCTACACCTTC.

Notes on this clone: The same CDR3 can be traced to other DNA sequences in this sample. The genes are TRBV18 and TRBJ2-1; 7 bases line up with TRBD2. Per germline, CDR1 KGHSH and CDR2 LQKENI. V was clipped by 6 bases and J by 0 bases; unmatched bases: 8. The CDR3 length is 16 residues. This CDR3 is CASSPAGSRSYNEQFF. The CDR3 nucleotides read TGTGCCAGCTCCCCAGCGGGGTCCCGCTCCTACAATGAGCAGTTCTTC. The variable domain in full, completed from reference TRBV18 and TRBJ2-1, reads NAGVMQNPRHLVRRRGQEARLRCSPMKGHSHVYWYRQLPEEGLKFMVYLQKENIIDESGMPKERFSAEFPKEGPSILRIQQVVRGDSAAYFCASSPAGSRSYNEQFFGPGTRLTVL.

In DNA form, the CDR3 reads TGTGCCACCAGCAAAAGCCGGGACTCCCCTGGAGAGCAGTACTTC. Translating gives CATSKSRDSPGEQYF. The gene calls are TRBV15 and TRBJ2-7, with D perhaps matching TRBD2 (6 bases). The CDR3 sequence is 15 residues long. The V gene lost 4 bases and the J gene lost 7 bases, with 20 bases spanning the gap. Germline CDR1 LNHNV, CDR2 YYDKDF (reference sequence).

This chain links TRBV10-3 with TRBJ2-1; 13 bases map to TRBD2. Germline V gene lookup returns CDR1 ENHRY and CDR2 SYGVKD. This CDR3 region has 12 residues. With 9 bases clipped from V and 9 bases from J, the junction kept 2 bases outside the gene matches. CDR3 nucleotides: TGTGCCATTGGGACTAGCGGGACTGAGCAGTTCTTC. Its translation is CAIGTSGTEQFF.

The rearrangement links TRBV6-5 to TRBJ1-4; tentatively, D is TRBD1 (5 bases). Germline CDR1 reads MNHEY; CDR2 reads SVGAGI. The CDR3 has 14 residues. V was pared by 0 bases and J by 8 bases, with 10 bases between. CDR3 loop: CASSYSQGSEKLFF. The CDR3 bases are TGTGCCAGCAGTTACTCTCAGGGAAGCGAAAAACTGTTTTTT.

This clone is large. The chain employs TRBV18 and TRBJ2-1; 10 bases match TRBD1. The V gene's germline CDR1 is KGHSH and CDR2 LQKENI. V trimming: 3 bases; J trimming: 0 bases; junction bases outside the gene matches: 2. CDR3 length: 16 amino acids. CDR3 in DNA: TGTGCCAGCTCACCGACAGGGGGCCTCTCCTACAATGAGCAGTTCTTC. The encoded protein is CASSPTGGLSYNEQFF.

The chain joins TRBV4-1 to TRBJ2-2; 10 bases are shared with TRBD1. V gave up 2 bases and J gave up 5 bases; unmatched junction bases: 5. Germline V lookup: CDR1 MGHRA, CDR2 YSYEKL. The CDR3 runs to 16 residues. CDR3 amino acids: CASSQIGTGVTGELFF. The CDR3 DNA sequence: TGCGCCAGCAGCCAAATCGGGACAGGGGTTACCGGGGAGCTGTTTTTT.

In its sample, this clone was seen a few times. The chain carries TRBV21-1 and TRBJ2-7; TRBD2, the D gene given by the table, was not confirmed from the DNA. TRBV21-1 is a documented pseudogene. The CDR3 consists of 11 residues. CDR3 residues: CASSTGTGDLF. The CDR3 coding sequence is TGTGCCAGCAGCACTGGGACTGGCGACCTCTTC.

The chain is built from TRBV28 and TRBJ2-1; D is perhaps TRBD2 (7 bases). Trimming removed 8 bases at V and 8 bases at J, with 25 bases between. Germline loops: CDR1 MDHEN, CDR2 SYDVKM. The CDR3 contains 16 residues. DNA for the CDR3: TGTGCCAGCCGAGTCGCCGTCTCAAGGGGGGGGGATGAGCAGTTCTTC. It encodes CASRVAVSRGGDEQFF.

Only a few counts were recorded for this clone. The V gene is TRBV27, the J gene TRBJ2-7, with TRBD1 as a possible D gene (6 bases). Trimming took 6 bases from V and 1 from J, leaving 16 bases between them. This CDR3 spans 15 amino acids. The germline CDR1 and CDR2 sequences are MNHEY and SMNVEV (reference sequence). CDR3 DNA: TGTGCCAGCAGCTTCACCTTGGACAGATCCTACGAGCAGTACTTC. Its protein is CASSFTLDRSYEQYF.

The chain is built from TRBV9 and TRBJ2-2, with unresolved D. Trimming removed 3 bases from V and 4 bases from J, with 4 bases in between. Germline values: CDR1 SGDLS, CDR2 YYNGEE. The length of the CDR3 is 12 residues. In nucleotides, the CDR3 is TGTGCCAGCAGCGCCATCACCGGGGAGCTGTTTTTT. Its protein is CASSAITGELFF.

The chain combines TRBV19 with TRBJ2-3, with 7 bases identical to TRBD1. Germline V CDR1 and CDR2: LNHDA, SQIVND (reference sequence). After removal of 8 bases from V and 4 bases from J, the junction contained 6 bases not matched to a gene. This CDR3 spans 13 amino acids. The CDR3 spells CASDTGDSDTQYF. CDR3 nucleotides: TGTGCCAGTGATACAGGGGATTCAGATACGCAGTATTTT.